Following are 5 T cell receptor beta chains from one sample sequenced in a study of a mutant IDH1 vaccine in newly diagnosed glioma. Specified time point: week 23, last vaccination. Every single dose of the vaccine, 300 ug of mutant IDH1 20-mer peptide, came with topical imiquimod. The assay was immunoSEQ multiplex PCR, and TCRdb's table has in-frame clones only and misses some. The sample yields around 39,000 clones, about 88% seen once. No antigen is known for these receptors. The sequences come from PBMCs, collected from a glioma patient whose treatment included an IDH1 peptide vaccine. All receptors derive from a woman between 18 and 29 years old with glioma. Some clones in this sample may be carry-over from other donors' samples.

The chain has TRBV5-1 and TRBJ2-7; 8 bases fit TRBD1. Germline V gene lookup returns CDR1 SGHRS and CDR2 YFSETQ. Losses at the gene ends were 4 bases for V and 5 bases for J; bases not matched to a gene: 11. The CDR3 spans 15 residues. The CDR3 DNA follows: TGCGCCAGCAGCCCTGACAGGGGCCGGCGGGACGAGCAGTACTTC. As protein: CASSPDRGRRDEQYF.

Here the CDR3 DNA reads TGTGCCAGCTCGCCCCCCGGGACAGGCTCCTACGAGCAGTACTTC. It codes for CASSPPGTGSYEQYF. The V gene is TRBV18, the J gene TRBJ2-7, with TRBD1 matching over 8 bases. Per germline, CDR1 KGHSH and CDR2 LQKENI. J lost 0 bases, V lost 6 bases, and 7 bases had no gene match. The CDR3 length is 15 residues.

The genes are TRBV4-3 and TRBJ2-3; D ambiguous. The CDR3 sequence is 12 residues long. V was clipped by 1 base and J by 5 bases, with 4 bases between them. CDR1 and CDR2 (germline): LGHNA, YSLEER. The CDR3 region has the DNA TGCGCCAGCAGCCAAGTAAAAGATACGCAGTATTTT. This translates into CASSQVKDTQYF.

The gene calls are TRBV30 and TRBJ2-3; 7 bases align to TRBD2. The trim removed 5 bases at V and 2 bases at J, leaving 7 bases unmatched. There are 14 residues in the CDR3. The germline gives CDR1 GTSNPN, CDR2 SVGIG (reference sequence). CDR3 sequence: CAWALAAPTDTQYF. The CDR3 region has the DNA TGTGCCTGGGCCCTAGCGGCGCCCACAGATACGCAGTATTTT. Combining the CDR3 with reference TRBV30 and TRBJ2-3 gives the whole variable domain SQTIHQWPATLVQPVGSPLSLECTVEGTSNPNLYWYRQAAGRGLQLLFYSVGIGQISSEVPQNLSASRPQDRQFILSSKKLLLSDSGFYLCAWALAAPTDTQYFGPGTRLTVL.

This chain uses TRBV6-5 with TRBJ2-1; 14 bases are a match to TRBD2. The CDR3 length is 14 residues. The V segment lost 6 bases and the J segment 7 bases; nucleotides outside the gene matches: 2. Germline assignment: CDR1 MNHEY and CDR2 SVGAGI. CDR3 region: CASSRLAGGNEQFF. The CDR3 DNA reads TGTGCCAGCAGCCGACTAGCGGGAGGGAATGAGCAGTTCTTC.